This T cell receptor beta chain was observed in a study of blood T cell repertoires in COVID-19. Produced via immunoSEQ multiplex PCR; TCRdb's table is partial and in-frame only. The repertoire includes 120,000 or so clones, about 85% of them detected once, and about 12% sits in the top ten. Germline V gene data show CDR1 as MDHEN and CDR2 as SYDVKM. After removal of 3 bases from V and 5 bases from J, the junction contained 4 bases not matched to a gene. CDR3 length: 15 residues. The clonotype was recovered from a man in his sixties with acute or convalescent COVID-19. The V call is TRBV28, the J call TRBJ1-4, with 9 bases that match TRBD1. Input material: peripheral blood. CDR3 nucleotide sequence: TGTGCCAGCAGTTTGCCGGGACAGGGAAATGAAAAACTGTTTTTT. Translated: CASSLPGQGNEKLFF. Variable domain in full (rest from reference TRBV28 and TRBJ1-4): DVKVTQSSRYLVKRTGEKVFLECVQDMDHENMFWYRQDPGLGLRLIYFSYDVKMKEKGDIPEGYSVSREKKERFSLILESASTNQTSMYLCASSLPGQGNEKLFFGSGTQLSVL.